The source of this T cell receptor beta chain is a study of tumor-infiltrating lymphocytes in primary liver carcinoma. A primer in the constant region served to generate TCR beta cDNA from 450 to 650 ng of total RNA. Libraries covering TCR beta were generated through three nested multiplex PCR rounds (using a slightly modified ARM-PCR). The study ran its first two PCR rounds for around 9 cycles each, using TRBV1-TRBV30 forward primers and a C-beta reverse primer. MiXCR was run by TCRdb on the multiplex PCR reads, yielding one entry per CDR3 protein. The repertoire holds 310,000 or so distinct CDR3 sequences, around 60% seen once, with under 8.5% in the top ten. Extraction also yielded germline DNA, while blood RNA was obtained from unsorted whole blood. The sample holds a few counts of this clonotype. V gave up 1 base and J gave up 3 bases, with 14 bases separating them. Germline V gives CDR1 SGHRS, CDR2 YFSETQ. This CDR3 is built from 15 residues.

This chain joins TRBV5-1 and TRBJ2-7; tentatively, D is TRBD2 (7 bases). The sequencing sample was made of peripheral blood. The receptor was derived from a man aged 40-49 years with primary liver carcinoma and hepatitis B virus infection. This CDR3 reads CASSLSRGGSYEQYF. CDR3 in DNA: TGCGCCAGCAGCTTGTCCAGGGGAGGGAGCTACGAGCAGTACTTC. The variable domain in full, completed from reference TRBV5-1 and TRBJ2-7, reads KAGVTQTPRYLIKTRGQQVTLSCSPISGHRSVSWYQQTPGQGLQFLFEYFSETQRNKGNFPGRFSGRQFSNSRSEMNVSTLELGDSALYLCASSLSRGGSYEQYFGPGTRLTVT.